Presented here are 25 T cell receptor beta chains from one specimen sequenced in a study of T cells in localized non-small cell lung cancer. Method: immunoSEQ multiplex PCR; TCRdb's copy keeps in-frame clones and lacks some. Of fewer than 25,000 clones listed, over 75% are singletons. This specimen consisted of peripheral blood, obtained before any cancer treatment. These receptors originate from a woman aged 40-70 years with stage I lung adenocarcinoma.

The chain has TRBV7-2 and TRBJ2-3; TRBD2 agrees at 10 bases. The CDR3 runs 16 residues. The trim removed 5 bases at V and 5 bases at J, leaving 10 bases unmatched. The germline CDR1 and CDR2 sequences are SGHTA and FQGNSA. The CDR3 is CASSPGGLASIDTQYF. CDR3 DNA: TGTGCCAGCAGCCCTGGGGGACTAGCGTCCATAGATACGCAGTATTTT.

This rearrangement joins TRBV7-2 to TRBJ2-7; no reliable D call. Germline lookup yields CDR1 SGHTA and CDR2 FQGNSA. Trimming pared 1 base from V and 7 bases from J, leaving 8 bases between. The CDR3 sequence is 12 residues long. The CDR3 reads CASSLVLREQYF. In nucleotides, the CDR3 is TGTGCCAGCAGCTTAGTACTCAGGGAGCAGTACTTC. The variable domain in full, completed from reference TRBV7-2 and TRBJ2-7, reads GAGVSQSPSNKVTEKGKDVELRCDPISGHTALYWYRQSLGQGLEFLIYFQGNSAPDKSGLPSDRFSAERTGGSVSTLTIQRTQQEDSAVYLCASSLVLREQYFGPGTRLTVT.

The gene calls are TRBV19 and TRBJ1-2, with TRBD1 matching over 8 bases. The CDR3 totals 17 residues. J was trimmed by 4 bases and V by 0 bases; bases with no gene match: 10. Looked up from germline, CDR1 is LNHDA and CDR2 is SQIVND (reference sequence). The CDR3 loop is CASSIDDRGQLRYGYTF. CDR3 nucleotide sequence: TGTGCCAGTAGTATAGATGACAGGGGACAGTTACGCTATGGCTACACCTTC. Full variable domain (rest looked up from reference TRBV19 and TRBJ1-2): DGGITQSPKYLFRKEGQNVTLSCEQNLNHDAMYWYRQDPGQGLRLIYYSQIVNDFQKGDIAEGYSVSREKKESFPLTVTSAQKNPTAFYLCASSIDDRGQLRYGYTFGSGTRLTVV.

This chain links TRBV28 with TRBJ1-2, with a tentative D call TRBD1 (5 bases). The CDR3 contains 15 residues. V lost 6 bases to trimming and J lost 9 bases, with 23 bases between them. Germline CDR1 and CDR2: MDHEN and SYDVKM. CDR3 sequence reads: CASSRPGTPEVSYTF. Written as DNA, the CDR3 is TGTGCCAGCAGCCGACCCGGGACCCCCGAAGTGAGCTACACCTTC.

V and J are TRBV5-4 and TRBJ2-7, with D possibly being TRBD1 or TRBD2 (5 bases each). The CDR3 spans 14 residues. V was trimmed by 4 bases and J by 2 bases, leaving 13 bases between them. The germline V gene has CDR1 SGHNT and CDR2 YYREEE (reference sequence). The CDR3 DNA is TGTGCCAGCAGCGGCCCGGGACCCACCTACGAGCAGTACTTC. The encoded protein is CASSGPGPTYEQYF.

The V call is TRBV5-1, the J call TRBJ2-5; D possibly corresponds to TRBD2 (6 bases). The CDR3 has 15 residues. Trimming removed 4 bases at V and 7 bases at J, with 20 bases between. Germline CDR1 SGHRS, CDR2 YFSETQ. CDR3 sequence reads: CASSLGPSEGGTQYF. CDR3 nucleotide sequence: TGCGCCAGCAGCCTAGGGCCTAGCGAGGGTGGGACCCAGTACTTC.

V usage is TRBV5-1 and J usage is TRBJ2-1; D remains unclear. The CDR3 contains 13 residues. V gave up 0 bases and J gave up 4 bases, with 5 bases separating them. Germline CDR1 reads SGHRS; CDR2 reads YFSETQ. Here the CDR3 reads CASSLVGYNEQFF. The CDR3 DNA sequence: TGCGCCAGCAGCTTGGTAGGATACAATGAGCAGTTCTTC.

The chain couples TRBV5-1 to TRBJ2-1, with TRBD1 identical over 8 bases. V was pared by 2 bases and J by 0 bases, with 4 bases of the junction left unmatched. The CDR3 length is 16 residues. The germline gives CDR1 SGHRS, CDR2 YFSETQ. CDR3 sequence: CASSFQGASSYNEQFF. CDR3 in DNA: TGCGCCAGCAGCTTCCAGGGGGCTAGCTCCTACAATGAGCAGTTCTTC.

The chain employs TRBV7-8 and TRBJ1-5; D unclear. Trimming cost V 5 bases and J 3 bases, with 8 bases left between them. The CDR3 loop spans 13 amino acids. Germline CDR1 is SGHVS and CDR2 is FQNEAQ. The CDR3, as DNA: TGTGCCAGCAGCCCGGCCCCCAATCAGCCCCAGCATTTT. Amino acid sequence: CASSPAPNQPQHF. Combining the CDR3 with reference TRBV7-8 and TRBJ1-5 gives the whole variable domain GAGVSQSPRYKVAKRGQDVALRCDPISGHVSLFWYQQALGQGPEFLTYFQNEAQLDKSGLPSDRFFAERPEGSVSTLKIQRTQQEDSAVYLCASSPAPNQPQHFGDGTRLSIL.

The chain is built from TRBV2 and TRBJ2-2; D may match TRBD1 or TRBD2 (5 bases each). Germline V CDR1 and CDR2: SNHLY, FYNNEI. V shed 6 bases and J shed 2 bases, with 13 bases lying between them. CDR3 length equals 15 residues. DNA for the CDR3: TGTGCCAGCAGGTTCCGGGACCTAAACACCGGGGAGCTGTTTTTT. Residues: CASRFRDLNTGELFF. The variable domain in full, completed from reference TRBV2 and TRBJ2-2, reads EPEVTQTPSHQVTQMGQEVILRCVPISNHLYFYWYRQILGQKVEFLVSFYNNEISEKSEIFDDQFSVERPDGSNFTLKIRSTKLEDSAMYFCASRFRDLNTGELFFGEGSRLTVL.

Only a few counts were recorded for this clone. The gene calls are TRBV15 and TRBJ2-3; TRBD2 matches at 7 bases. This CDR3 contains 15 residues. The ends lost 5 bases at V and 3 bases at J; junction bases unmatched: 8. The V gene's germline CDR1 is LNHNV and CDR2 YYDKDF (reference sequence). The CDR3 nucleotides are TGTGCCACCAGCCCGGGCGGGGGTAATACAGATACGCAGTATTTT. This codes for CATSPGGGNTDTQYF. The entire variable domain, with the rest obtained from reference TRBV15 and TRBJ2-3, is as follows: DAMVIQNPRYQVTQFGKPVTLSCSQTLNHNVMYWYQQKSSQAPKLLFHYYDKDFNNEADTPDNFQSRRPNTSFCFLDIRSPGLGDTAMYLCATSPGGGNTDTQYFGPGTRLTVL.

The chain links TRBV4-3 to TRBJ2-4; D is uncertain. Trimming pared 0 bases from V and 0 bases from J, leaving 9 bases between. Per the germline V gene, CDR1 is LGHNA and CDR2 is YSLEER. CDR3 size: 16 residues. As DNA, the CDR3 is TGCGCCAGCAGCCAAGATCGTATACTAGCCAAAAACATTCAGTACTTC. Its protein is CASSQDRILAKNIQYF.

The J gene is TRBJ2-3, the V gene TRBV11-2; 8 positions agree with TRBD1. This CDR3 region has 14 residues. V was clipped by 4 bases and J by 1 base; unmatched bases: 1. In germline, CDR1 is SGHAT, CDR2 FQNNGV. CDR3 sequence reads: CASSSDRGTDTQYF. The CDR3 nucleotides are TGTGCCAGCAGCTCGGACAGGGGCACAGATACGCAGTATTTT.

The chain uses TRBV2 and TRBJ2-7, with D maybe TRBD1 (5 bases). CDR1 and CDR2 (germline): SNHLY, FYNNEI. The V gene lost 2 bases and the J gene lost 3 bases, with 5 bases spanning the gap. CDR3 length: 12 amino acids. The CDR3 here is CASSEQGYEQYF. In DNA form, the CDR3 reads TGTGCCAGCAGTGAACAGGGCTACGAGCAGTACTTC. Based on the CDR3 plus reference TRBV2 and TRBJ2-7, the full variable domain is EPEVTQTPSHQVTQMGQEVILRCVPISNHLYFYWYRQILGQKVEFLVSFYNNEISEKSEIFDDQFSVERPDGSNFTLKIRSTKLEDSAMYFCASSEQGYEQYFGPGTRLTVT.

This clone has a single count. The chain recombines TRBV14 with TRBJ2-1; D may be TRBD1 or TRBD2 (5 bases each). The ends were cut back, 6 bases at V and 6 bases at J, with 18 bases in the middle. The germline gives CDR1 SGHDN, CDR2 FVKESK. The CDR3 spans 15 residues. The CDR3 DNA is TGTGCCAGCAGTCTCACCGGGACCCTTTCCAATGAGCAGTTCTTC. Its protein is CASSLTGTLSNEQFF.

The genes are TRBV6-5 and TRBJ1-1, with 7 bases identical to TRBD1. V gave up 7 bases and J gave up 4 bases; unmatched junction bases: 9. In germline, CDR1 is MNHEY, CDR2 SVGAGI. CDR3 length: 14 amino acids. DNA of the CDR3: TGTGCCAGCATTGGACAGGCTTGGGGCACTGAAGCTTTCTTT. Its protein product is CASIGQAWGTEAFF.

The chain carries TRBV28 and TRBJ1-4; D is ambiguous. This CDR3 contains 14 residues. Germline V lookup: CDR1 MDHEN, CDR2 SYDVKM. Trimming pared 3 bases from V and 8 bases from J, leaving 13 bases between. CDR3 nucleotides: TGTGCCAGCAGTTTTTTCAGGCAATTAGAAAAACTGTTTTTT. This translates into CASSFFRQLEKLFF.

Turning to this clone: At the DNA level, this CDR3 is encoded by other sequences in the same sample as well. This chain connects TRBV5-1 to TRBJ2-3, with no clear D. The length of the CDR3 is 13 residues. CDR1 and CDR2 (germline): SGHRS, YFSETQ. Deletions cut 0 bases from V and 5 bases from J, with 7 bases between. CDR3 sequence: CASSLAPGDTQYF. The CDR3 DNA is TGCGCCAGCAGCTTGGCCCCGGGAGATACGCAGTATTTT.

CDR3 sequence reads: CASSFRMSGANVLTF. The DNA for the CDR3 is TGTGCCAGCAGCTTCCGAATGTCTGGGGCCAACGTCCTGACTTTC. The chain combines TRBV7-2 with TRBJ2-6; D remains ambiguous. The length of the CDR3 is 15 residues. The germline CDR1 and CDR2 sequences are SGHTA and FQGNSA. V gave up 3 bases and J gave up 1 base, with 7 bases separating them. The full variable domain, with the rest looked up from reference TRBV7-2 and TRBJ2-6, is GAGVSQSPSNKVTEKGKDVELRCDPISGHTALYWYRQSLGQGLEFLIYFQGNSAPDKSGLPSDRFSAERTGGSVSTLTIQRTQQEDSAVYLCASSFRMSGANVLTFGAGSRLTVL.

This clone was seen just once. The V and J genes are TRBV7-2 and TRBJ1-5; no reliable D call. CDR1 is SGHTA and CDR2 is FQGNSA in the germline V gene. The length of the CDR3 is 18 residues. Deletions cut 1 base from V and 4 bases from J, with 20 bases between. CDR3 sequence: CASSLGPRFPTLNQPQHF. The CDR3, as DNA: TGTGCCAGCAGCTTAGGCCCCAGATTCCCGACACTAAATCAGCCCCAGCATTTT. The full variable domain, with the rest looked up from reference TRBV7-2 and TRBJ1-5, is GAGVSQSPSNKVTEKGKDVELRCDPISGHTALYWYRQSLGQGLEFLIYFQGNSAPDKSGLPSDRFSAERTGGSVSTLTIQRTQQEDSAVYLCASSLGPRFPTLNQPQHFGDGTRLSIL.

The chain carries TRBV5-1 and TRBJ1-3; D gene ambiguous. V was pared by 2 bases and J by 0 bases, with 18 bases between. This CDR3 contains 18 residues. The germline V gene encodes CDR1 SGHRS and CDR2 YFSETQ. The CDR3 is CASSLRPSERDSGNTIYF. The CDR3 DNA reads TGCGCCAGCAGCTTAAGACCGAGCGAACGCGACTCTGGAAACACCATATATTTT.

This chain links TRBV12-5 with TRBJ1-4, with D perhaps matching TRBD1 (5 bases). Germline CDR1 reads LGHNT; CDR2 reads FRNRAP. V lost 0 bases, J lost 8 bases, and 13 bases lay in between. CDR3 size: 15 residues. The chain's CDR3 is CASGLVGAGEEKLFF. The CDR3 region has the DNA TGTGCTAGTGGTTTGGTCGGGGCCGGAGAGGAAAAACTGTTTTTT. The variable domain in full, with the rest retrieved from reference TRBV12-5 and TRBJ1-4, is DARVTQTPRHKVTEMGQEVTMRCQPILGHNTVFWYRQTMMQGLELLAYFRNRAPLDDSGMPKDRFSAEMPDATLATLKIQPSEPRDSAVYFCASGLVGAGEEKLFFGSGTQLSVL.

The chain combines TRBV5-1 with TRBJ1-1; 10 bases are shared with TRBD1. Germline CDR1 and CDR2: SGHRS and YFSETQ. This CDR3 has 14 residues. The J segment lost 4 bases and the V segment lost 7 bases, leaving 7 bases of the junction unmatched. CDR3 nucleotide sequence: TGCGCCAGCGACCTAGGACAGGGGGGCACTGAAGCTTTCTTT. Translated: CASDLGQGGTEAFF.

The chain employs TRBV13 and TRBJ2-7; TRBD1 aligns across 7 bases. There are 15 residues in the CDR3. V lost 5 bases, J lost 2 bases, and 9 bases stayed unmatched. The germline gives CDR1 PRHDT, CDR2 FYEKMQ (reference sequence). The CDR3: CASSPNVGGTYEQYF. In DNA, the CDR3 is TGTGCCAGCAGCCCCAACGTAGGGGGCACCTACGAGCAGTACTTC. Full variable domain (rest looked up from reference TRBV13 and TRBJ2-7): AAGVIQSPRHLIKEKRETATLKCYPIPRHDTVYWYQQGPGQDPQFLISFYEKMQSDKGSIPDRFSAQQFSDYHSELNMSSLELGDSALYFCASSPNVGGTYEQYFGPGTRLTVT.

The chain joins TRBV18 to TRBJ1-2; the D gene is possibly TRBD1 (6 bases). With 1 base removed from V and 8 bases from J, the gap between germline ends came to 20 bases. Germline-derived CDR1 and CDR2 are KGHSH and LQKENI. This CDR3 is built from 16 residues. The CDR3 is CASSPLVGGVYDGYTF. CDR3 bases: TGTGCCAGCTCACCACTTGTAGGGGGGGTCTACGACGGCTACACCTTC.